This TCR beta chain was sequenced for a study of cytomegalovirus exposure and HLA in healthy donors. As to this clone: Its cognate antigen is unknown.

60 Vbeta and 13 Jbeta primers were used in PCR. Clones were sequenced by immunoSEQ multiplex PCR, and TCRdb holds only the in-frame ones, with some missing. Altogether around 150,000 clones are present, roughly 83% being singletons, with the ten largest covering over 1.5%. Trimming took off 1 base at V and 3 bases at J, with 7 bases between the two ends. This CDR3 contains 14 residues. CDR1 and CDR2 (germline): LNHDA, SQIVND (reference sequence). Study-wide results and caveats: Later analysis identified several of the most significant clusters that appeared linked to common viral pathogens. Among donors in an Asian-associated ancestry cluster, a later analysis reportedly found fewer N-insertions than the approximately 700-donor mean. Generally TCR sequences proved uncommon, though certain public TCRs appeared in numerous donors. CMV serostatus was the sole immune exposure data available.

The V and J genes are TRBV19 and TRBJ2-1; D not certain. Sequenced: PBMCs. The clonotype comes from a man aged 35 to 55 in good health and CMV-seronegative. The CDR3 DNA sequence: TGTGCCAGTAGTATAGCCCAGGACTACAATGAGCAGTTCTTC. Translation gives CASSIAQDYNEQFF.